This TCR beta chain emerged from a study of blood T cells in healthy people across ages. Study findings and constraints: Diversity was higher, and naive CD4+ cells more numerous, in long-lived donors than in aged donors.

In germline, CDR1 is SGHTA, CDR2 FQGNSA. CDR3 length: 14 amino acids. A word on this clonotype: Its cognate antigen is unknown.

Through a sample-barcoded 5' primer and a J-beta primer mix, a second PCR was run for roughly 6 to 12 cycles. Every cDNA molecule carried a tag from a template-switch adaptor bearing 12 random nucleotides. TCRdb called the 5' RACE reads again in MiXCR, with one record for every CDR3 protein. The sample gives about 800,000 distinct CDR3 sequences, around 25% of which show up once; roughly 3.5% is in the top ten. The same sample was also studied in work on T cells of mothers and their children.

The sequence was obtained from a boy aged 5-17 years in good health. The chain couples TRBV7-2 to TRBJ2-5; possibly TRBD2 for D (5 bases). The J call may be mistaken, given a closer DNA end match to TRBJ2-7. The sample was blood. This chain's CDR3 is CASATRTGSYEQYF. The CDR3 nucleotides read TGTGCCAGTGCGACCCGTACGGGGTCCTACGAGCAGTACTTC.